These 27 T cell receptor beta chains share one sample of origin, sequenced in a study of blood T cell repertoires in COVID-19. Clones were read by immunoSEQ multiplex PCR, and TCRdb kept only the in-frame ones, dropping some. The sample includes under 300,000 clones, over 65% seen only once; the top ten take approximately 3.2%. Material for sequencing was peripheral blood. The receptors stem from a woman over 75 with acute or convalescent COVID-19.

CDR3 DNA: TGCAGTGCTAGACCGGGTAGATCGCCTTTCTTT. Protein sequence: CSARPGRSPFF. This rearrangement joins TRBV20-1 to TRBJ1-1; D gene unclear. Looked up from germline, CDR1 is DFQATT and CDR2 is SNEGSKA (reference sequence). This CDR3 has 11 residues. V was cut by 2 bases and J by 12 bases, with 13 bases left in between.

This CDR3 is CASSHREGYEQYF. The CDR3 region has the DNA TGTGCCAGCTCACACAGGGAGGGCTACGAGCAGTACTTC. This chain uses TRBV18 with TRBJ2-7, with D possibly matching TRBD2 (7 bases). The V gene lost 4 bases and the J gene lost 3 bases, with 10 bases spanning the gap. The CDR3 contains 13 residues. Per the germline V gene, CDR1 is KGHSH and CDR2 is LQKENI.

The chain carries TRBV28 and TRBJ1-2; 7 bases agree with TRBD1. The CDR3 loop spans 13 amino acids. With V trimmed by 7 bases and J by 5 bases, 7 bases remained unmatched. The germline V gene encodes CDR1 MDHEN and CDR2 SYDVKM. In nucleotides, the CDR3 is TGTGCCAGCAAGACAGGGTTGCCATATGGCTACACCTTC. Protein: CASKTGLPYGYTF.

The chain recombines TRBV5-1 with TRBJ2-6; D may be TRBD2 (6 bases). Trimming stripped 7 bases from V and 1 base from J, with 12 bases between. The CDR3 spans 15 residues. Per the germline V gene, CDR1 is SGHRS and CDR2 is YFSETQ. The CDR3: CASWTGRSGANVLTF. The DNA for the CDR3 is TGCGCCAGCTGGACCGGGAGATCTGGGGCCAACGTCCTGACTTTC.

V and J are TRBV7-9 and TRBJ1-1; weak D call: TRBD1 (6 bases). V lost 3 bases to trimming and J lost 4 bases, with 24 bases between them. The CDR3 consists of 18 residues. Germline V gives CDR1 SEHNR, CDR2 FQNEAQ (reference sequence). CDR3 bases: TGTGCCAGCAGCTTTAGGCCGGTGGATACAGGGTTGACCACTGAAGCTTTCTTT. This codes for CASSFRPVDTGLTTEAFF.

This sequence joins TRBV6-5 and TRBJ2-1; 12 nucleotides agree with TRBD2. J lost 12 bases, V lost 6 bases, and 9 bases had no gene match. This CDR3 has 14 amino acids. The germline V gene encodes CDR1 MNHEY and CDR2 SVGAGI. The CDR3 DNA sequence: TGTGCCAGCAGGTCCCCTAGCGGGGGGGCTGGGCAGTTCTTC. Its protein product is CASRSPSGGAGQFF.

V is TRBV2 and J is TRBJ2-1; D gene ambiguous. The CDR3 contains 12 residues. V lost 5 bases and J 2 bases, leaving 4 bases between the germline ends. The germline CDR1 and CDR2 sequences are SNHLY and FYNNEI. The CDR3 reads CASSPTYNEQFF. The CDR3 bases are TGTGCCAGCAGTCCTACCTACAATGAGCAGTTCTTC.

The chain recombines TRBV4-1 with TRBJ2-7; TRBD1 matches at 9 bases. The germline V gene has CDR1 MGHRA and CDR2 YSYEKL. V was clipped by 5 bases and J by 3 bases; unmatched bases: 5. The CDR3 totals 14 residues. CDR3 region: CASSARDRDYEQYF. The DNA for the CDR3 is TGCGCCAGCAGCGCCCGGGACAGGGACTACGAGCAGTACTTC.

The V call is TRBV4-1, the J call TRBJ1-1, with TRBD1 identical over 9 bases. Germline values: CDR1 MGHRA, CDR2 YSYEKL. The CDR3 totals 14 residues. V shed 0 bases and J 10 bases; nucleotides not matched to a gene: 6. CDR3 nucleotides: TGCGCCAGCAGCCAAGATGGGGGACAGGGAAGAGCTTTCTTT. It codes for CASSQDGGQGRAFF.

The chain links TRBV16 to TRBJ2-1, with TRBD2 identical over 7 bases. V was clipped by 4 bases and J by 10 bases; unmatched bases: 10. The CDR3 length is 14 residues. Germline V lookup: CDR1 KGHSY, CDR2 FQNENV. CDR3 residues: CASSLRNGGGEQFF. The CDR3 DNA follows: TGTGCCAGCAGCCTGCGGAACGGGGGAGGGGAGCAGTTCTTC.

The chain carries TRBV7-3 and TRBJ2-5; D is ambiguous. The CDR3 extends over 13 amino acids. Trimming cost V 5 bases and J 1 base, with 8 bases left between them. Germline V lookup: CDR1 SGHTA, CDR2 FQGTGA. CDR3 loop: CASSLRSQETQYF. CDR3 in DNA: TGTGCCAGCAGCCTCAGATCCCAAGAGACCCAGTACTTC.

J is TRBJ1-2 and V is TRBV5-1; 7 nucleotides agree with TRBD1. Germline CDR1 reads SGHRS; CDR2 reads YFSETQ. The CDR3 spans 15 residues. The ends lost 2 bases at V and 7 bases at J; junction bases unmatched: 11. Here the CDR3 reads CASSFGEGASGGYTF. The CDR3 DNA follows: TGCGCCAGCAGCTTTGGTGAGGGGGCGAGTGGTGGCTACACCTTC.

V and J are TRBV6-6 and TRBJ2-5; tentative D call: TRBD2 (6 bases). Germline V CDR1 and CDR2: MNHNY, SVGAGI (reference sequence). The CDR3 length is 13 residues. V lost 5 bases, J lost 10 bases, and 17 bases lay in between. CDR3 nucleotide sequence: TGTGCCAGCAGTCGGGACTCCCCCAATGGCCAGTACTTC. Protein: CASSRDSPNGQYF.

The genes are TRBV15 and TRBJ1-4; D not certain. V was clipped by 0 bases and J by 3 bases, with 11 bases between them. From germline, CDR1 is LNHNV and CDR2 YYDKDF (reference sequence). The CDR3 covers 16 residues. The CDR3 protein is CATSRDGGLPNEKLFF. In nucleotides, the CDR3 is TGTGCCACCAGCAGAGATGGAGGGCTCCCTAATGAAAAACTGTTTTTT.

The V and J genes are TRBV2 and TRBJ1-5; no clear D. Germline CDR1 SNHLY, CDR2 FYNNEI. Trimming left V 0 bases short and J 1 base short, with 7 bases between. The CDR3 is 15 residues long. CDR3 sequence reads: CASSEASGSNQPQHF. CDR3 coding DNA: TGTGCCAGCAGTGAAGCGTCCGGGAGCAATCAGCCCCAGCATTTT.

J is TRBJ1-3 and V is TRBV7-2; TRBD1 might be the D (5 bases). The CDR3 is 16 residues long. V lost 3 bases and J 0 bases, leaving 12 bases between the germline ends. In germline, CDR1 is SGHTA, CDR2 FQGNSA. The CDR3 coding sequence is TGTGCCAGCAGCTTGGGGCACGAGTTCTCTGGAAACACCATATATTTT. The encoded protein is CASSLGHEFSGNTIYF.

J is TRBJ2-1 and V is TRBV5-4; a weak D match, TRBD1 (5 bases). V lost 1 base to trimming and J lost 7 bases, with 21 bases between them. Germline CDR1 is SGHNT and CDR2 is YYREEE (reference sequence). This CDR3 comprises 17 residues. This chain's CDR3 is CASSLRAGSLVLNEQFF. DNA of the CDR3: TGTGCCAGCAGCTTGAGGGCAGGGTCTCTAGTTCTGAATGAGCAGTTCTTC.

This clone appeared a single time. V usage is TRBV20-1 and J usage is TRBJ2-5; D is undetermined. The germline V gene has CDR1 DFQATT and CDR2 SNEGSKA (reference sequence). The CDR3 runs to 11 residues. Deletions cut 3 bases from V and 0 bases from J, with 2 bases between. CDR3 region: CSASYQETQYF. CDR3 nucleotides: TGCAGTGCTAGCTACCAAGAGACCCAGTACTTC.

The genes are TRBV7-2 and TRBJ2-7; 7 bases map to TRBD2. There are 15 residues in the CDR3. Trimming at V came to 8 bases and at J to 2 bases, leaving 12 bases not matched to a gene. Germline V gives CDR1 SGHTA, CDR2 FQGNSA. DNA for the CDR3: TGTGCCAGCGTCGTCGGAACGGGGGGTCCCTACGAGCAGTACTTC. It is translated as CASVVGTGGPYEQYF.

The chain employs TRBV6-5 and TRBJ2-7; 12 bases align to TRBD1. CDR3 length equals 15 residues. V lost 7 bases to trimming and J lost 6 bases; unmatched junction nucleotides: 10. Per the germline V gene, CDR1 is MNHEY and CDR2 is SVGAGI. The CDR3 region has the DNA TGTGCCAGCACCCCCCCCGGGACAGGGGGCGGCGAGCAGTACTTC. It codes for CASTPPGTGGGEQYF.

The rearrangement links TRBV10-3 to TRBJ1-2; 7 bases fit TRBD1. Germline V gene lookup returns CDR1 ENHRY and CDR2 SYGVKD. V lost 10 bases to trimming and J lost 1 base; unmatched junction nucleotides: 12. The CDR3 loop spans 15 amino acids. DNA of the CDR3: TGTGCCACTCTTTTGACAGGGACTCTTAACTATGGCTACACCTTC. Encoded protein: CATLLTGTLNYGYTF.

CDR3 residues: CASMRTSNTEAFF. CDR3 sequence (DNA): TGTGCCAGCATGAGGACATCGAACACTGAAGCTTTCTTT. The J gene is TRBJ1-1, the V gene TRBV6-5, with D tentatively TRBD1 (5 bases). The CDR3 consists of 13 residues. Trimming stripped 7 bases from V and 1 base from J, with 10 bases between. Germline V gives CDR1 MNHEY, CDR2 SVGAGI.

The chain combines TRBV6-5 with TRBJ2-5, with 9 bases matching TRBD2. CDR3 size: 15 residues. Germline V gene lookup returns CDR1 MNHEY and CDR2 SVGAGI. Trimming cost V 3 bases and J 9 bases; bases outside gene matches: 11. The CDR3 bases are TGTGCCAGCAGTTATGTGACTAGCGGTCCGGGGTCCCAGTACTTC. Its protein product is CASSYVTSGPGSQYF.

The chain has TRBV19 and TRBJ1-1, with D possibly TRBD1 on 5 matching bases. This CDR3 region has 15 residues. The germline gives CDR1 LNHDA, CDR2 SQIVND (reference sequence). V was shortened by 7 bases and J by 0 bases, with 15 bases between the two germline ends. The CDR3 sequence is CASMGRQRLNTEAFF. CDR3 sequence (DNA): TGTGCCAGTATGGGCCGACAGAGATTGAACACTGAAGCTTTCTTT. The full variable domain, completed using reference TRBV19 and TRBJ1-1, is DGGITQSPKYLFRKEGQNVTLSCEQNLNHDAMYWYRQDPGQGLRLIYYSQIVNDFQKGDIAEGYSVSREKKESFPLTVTSAQKNPTAFYLCASMGRQRLNTEAFFGQGTRLTVV.

The rearrangement links TRBV4-3 to TRBJ2-7, with D maybe TRBD1 (6 bases). The CDR3 runs to 15 residues. Germline V gene sequence: CDR1 LGHNA, CDR2 YSLEER. The V gene lost 1 base and the J gene lost 2 bases, with 12 bases spanning the gap. CDR3 coding DNA: TGCGCCAGCAGCCAAGCCATAAACAGGGCCTACGAGCAGTACTTC. Its translation is CASSQAINRAYEQYF.

V usage is TRBV5-4 and J usage is TRBJ1-6, with D maybe TRBD1 (5 bases). The CDR3 has 16 amino acids. Germline loops: CDR1 SGHNT, CDR2 YYREEE (reference sequence). V lost 3 bases and J lost 5, with 15 bases in between. The CDR3 loop reads CASSSRTPFNNSPLHF. The CDR3 DNA is TGTGCCAGCAGCTCGAGGACACCTTTTAATAATTCACCCCTCCACTTT.

For the CDR3, the DNA is TGTGCCACCGTAGGAGGGGCTAGCGGGAGGGCGGACACCGGGGAGCTGTTTTTT. Amino acid sequence: CATVGGASGRADTGELFF. This chain joins TRBV24-1 and TRBJ2-2; 12 bases are a match to TRBD2. CDR3 length equals 18 residues. Trimming removed 9 bases from V and 3 bases from J; junction bases left unmatched: 13. Per germline, CDR1 KGHDR and CDR2 SFDVKD.